A single sample gave rise to the 26 T cell receptor beta chains below, sequenced in a study of blood T cells in healthy people across ages. A sample-barcoded 5' primer and a J-beta primer mix were used in a second PCR of about 7 to 12 cycles. One entry per CDR3 protein results from TCRdb running MiXCR on the 5' RACE reads. The sample includes roughly 720,000 distinct CDR3 sequences, 53% seen only once; the top ten take under 50%. Material: blood. The receptors were gathered from an elderly man in good health.

V and J are TRBV2 and TRBJ2-1; D unresolved. Germline V gene data show CDR1 as SNHLY and CDR2 as FYNNEI. The length of the CDR3 is 15 residues. Trimming shortened V by 0 bases and J by 4 bases, and 10 bases separated the two germline ends. The CDR3: CASSEARHPYNEQFF. CDR3 sequence (DNA): TGTGCCAGCAGTGAAGCTAGACATCCATACAATGAGCAGTTCTTC. Supplemented by reference TRBV2 and TRBJ2-1, the full variable domain reads EPEVTQTPSHQVTQMGQEVILRCVPISNHLYFYWYRQILGQKVEFLVSFYNNEISEKSEIFDDQFSVERPDGSNFTLKIRSTKLEDSAMYFCASSEARHPYNEQFFGPGTRLTVL.

The V call is TRBV20-1, the J call TRBJ1-1; tentative D call: TRBD1 (5 bases). CDR1 and CDR2 from the germline V gene are DFQATT and SNEGSKA (reference sequence). CDR3 length: 13 residues. V dropped 0 bases and J dropped 3 bases, with 8 bases sitting between them. The CDR3, as DNA: TGCAGTGCTAGAGATTCGGGGGACACTGAAGCTTTCTTT. This translates into CSARDSGDTEAFF.

Note on this clonotype: At one boundary the junction diverges from the germline segment, which might be a read error. J is TRBJ2-5 and V is TRBV4-1; weak D call: TRBD2 (5 bases). The CDR3 spans 12 residues. Germline loops: CDR1 MGHRA, CDR2 YSYEKL. CDR3 DNA sequence: TGTGCCAGCAAAGGACTGGCACGGACCCAGTACTTC. This encodes CASKGLARTQYF.

This chain links TRBV29-1 with TRBJ1-5, with TRBD1 matching 8 bases. The CDR3 covers 17 residues. Germline loops: CDR1 SQVTM, CDR2 ANQGSEA. After removal of 8 bases from V and 0 bases from J, the junction contained 15 bases not matched to a gene. CDR3 nucleotide sequence: TGCAGCCCCCCGGAAGTTACAGGGGGTTTTAGCAATCAGCCCCAGCATTTT. Its protein is CSPPEVTGGFSNQPQHF. The entire variable domain, with the rest obtained from reference TRBV29-1 and TRBJ1-5, is as follows: SAVISQKPSRDICQRGTSLTIQCQVDSQVTMMFWYRQQPGQSLTLIATANQGSEATYESGFVIDKFPISRPNLTFSTLTVSNMSPEDSSIYLCSPPEVTGGFSNQPQHFGDGTRLSIL.

The chain carries TRBV11-3 and TRBJ2-1; 9 nucleotides agree with TRBD2. Germline V gene sequence: CDR1 SGHNT, CDR2 YENEEA. V was clipped by 1 base and J by 3 bases; unmatched bases: 4. The CDR3 length is 16 residues. In DNA, the CDR3 is TGTGCCAGCAGCTTAGGGCCTAGCGGGATCTACAATGAGCAGTTCTTC. It yields the protein CASSLGPSGIYNEQFF. The full variable domain, with the rest looked up from reference TRBV11-3 and TRBJ2-1, is EAGVVQSPRYKIIEKKQPVAFWCNPISGHNTLYWYLQNLGQGPELLIRYENEEAVDDSQLPKDRFSAERLKGVDSTLKIQPAELGDSAVYLCASSLGPSGIYNEQFFGPGTRLTVL.

This chain joins TRBV3-1 and TRBJ2-4; either TRBD1 or TRBD2 may fit D (7 bases each). Gene TRBJ2-7 matches the end of the DNA better, so the J call may be wrong. The germline gives CDR1 LGHDT, CDR2 YNNKEL (reference sequence). This CDR3 comprises 17 residues. The CDR3 coding sequence is TGTGCCAGCAGCCCCAGGGGGGGGAAGCGGGCAGACCACGAGCAGTACTTC. Residues: CASSPRGGKRADHEQYF.

The V and J genes are TRBV28 and TRBJ2-5, with 8 positions matching TRBD2. V dropped 2 bases and J dropped 7; count of bases not matched to a gene: 9. Germline V gene data show CDR1 as MDHEN and CDR2 as SYDVKM. This CDR3 is 15 amino acids long. The CDR3 bases are TGTGCCAGCAGTTTAGGGGGACTAGGAGTGAGGACCCAGTACTTC. Encoded protein: CASSLGGLGVRTQYF.

This clonotype was found a few times. The genes are TRBV24-1 and TRBJ2-1, with 10 positions matching TRBD2. CDR3 size: 15 residues. Per the germline V gene, CDR1 is KGHDR and CDR2 is SFDVKD. V dropped 3 bases and J dropped 7; count of bases not matched to a gene: 5. CDR3 in amino acids: CATSDPAGGRNEQFF. The CDR3 bases are TGTGCCACCAGTGATCCAGCGGGAGGGCGGAATGAGCAGTTCTTC.

In this sample, this clonotype turned up a few times. The CDR3 here is CSARGGTRPDTQYF. As DNA, the CDR3 is TGCAGTGCTAGAGGGGGGACGCGCCCAGATACGCAGTATTTT. This chain uses TRBV20-1 with TRBJ2-3; D assignment may be TRBD1 or TRBD2 (5 bases each). Germline V gives CDR1 DFQATT, CDR2 SNEGSKA (reference sequence). The CDR3 runs 14 residues. Trimming left V 1 base short and J 4 bases short, with 12 bases between.

This clonotype turned up a few times. The rearrangement uses TRBV29-1 and TRBJ2-5, with a tentative D call TRBD2 (6 bases). Matching the DNA end better, TRBJ2-4 makes the J call doubtful. CDR1 is SQVTM, CDR2 ANQGSEA, per germline. This CDR3 has 16 residues. The CDR3 DNA reads as TGCAGCGTTGAAGACCCAGGGAGGTCAGCCAAAAACATTCAGTACTTC. Translation: CSVEDPGRSAKNIQYF.

The V gene is TRBV27, the J gene TRBJ2-6; 12 positions match TRBD2. The CDR3 sequence is 17 residues long. With V trimmed by 5 bases and J by 2 bases, 4 bases remained unmatched. The germline V gene encodes CDR1 MNHEY and CDR2 SMNVEV (reference sequence). The CDR3 sequence is CASSQLAGGTGANVLTF. CDR3 coding DNA: TGTGCCAGCAGTCAACTAGCGGGAGGTACTGGGGCCAACGTCCTGACTTTC. Complete variable domain (other parts from reference TRBV27 and TRBJ2-6): EAQVTQNPRYLITVTGKKLTVTCSQNMNHEYMSWYRQDPGLGLRQIYYSMNVEVTDKGDVPEGYKVSRKEKRNFPLILESPSPNQTSLYFCASSQLAGGTGANVLTFGAGSRLTVL.

This clonotype was seen more than once but under ten times. The chain couples TRBV6-5 to TRBJ2-3; TRBD2 might be the D (5 bases). The CDR3 has 13 residues. CDR1 is MNHEY, CDR2 SVGAGI, per germline. Trimming cost V 6 bases and J 14 bases, with 21 bases left between them. This CDR3 is CASSQTNGLTAYF. The DNA for the CDR3 is TGTGCCAGCAGCCAAACCAACGGACTGACTGCGTATTTT.

This chain joins TRBV18 and TRBJ1-2; tentative D call: TRBD1 (5 bases). Germline CDR1 and CDR2: KGHSH and LQKENI. The V gene lost 2 bases and the J gene lost 6 bases, with 10 bases spanning the gap. CDR3 length equals 13 residues. Here the CDR3 reads CASSPMPGDGYTF. The CDR3 nucleotides read TGTGCCAGCTCACCAATGCCGGGGGATGGCTACACCTTC.

The chain links TRBV6-5 to TRBJ2-1; D uncertain. The last part of the DNA fits TRBJ2-7 better; the J call may be wrong. Germline-derived CDR1 and CDR2 are MNHEY and SVGAGI. CDR3 length: 18 amino acids. CDR3 DNA sequence: TGTGCCAGCACCTACTCCAGTTTACGGCCAAGCTCCTACAATGAGCAGTACTTC. This encodes CASTYSSLRPSSYNEQYF.

The chain joins TRBV6-5 to TRBJ2-7; 7 nucleotides line up with TRBD1. With 4 bases clipped from V and 3 bases from J, the junction kept 6 bases outside the gene matches. Germline V gives CDR1 MNHEY, CDR2 SVGAGI. The CDR3 is made up of 14 amino acids. The CDR3 DNA follows: TGTGCCAGCAGTTCCGCCGGGACAGACTACGAGCAGTACTTC. Translating gives CASSSAGTDYEQYF.

The chain carries TRBV27 and TRBJ1-2; D is possibly TRBD1 (5 bases). The length of the CDR3 is 15 residues. Trimming stripped 1 base from V and 4 bases from J, with 13 bases between. Germline assignment: CDR1 MNHEY and CDR2 SMNVEV (reference sequence). For the CDR3, the DNA is TGTGCCAGCAGTTTATTTGGGGGACTTTCCTATGGCTACACCTTC. This encodes CASSLFGGLSYGYTF.

This clonotype was counted between two and nine times. The chain combines TRBV3-1 with TRBJ1-2; 7 nucleotides match TRBD1. Germline values: CDR1 LGHDT, CDR2 YNNKEL (reference sequence). V shed 3 bases and J 4 bases; nucleotides not matched to a gene: 5. The CDR3 runs 14 residues. The DNA of the CDR3 is TGTGCCAGCAGCCAGATACAGGGGAGCTATGGCTACACCTTC. It translates to CASSQIQGSYGYTF.

The V call is TRBV25-1, the J call TRBJ2-7; perhaps D is TRBD1 or TRBD2 (6 bases each). This CDR3 has 11 amino acids. The germline gives CDR1 MGHDK, CDR2 SYGVNS. CDR3 bases: TGTGCAATCCAGGAGGGGGGCGAGCAGTACTTC. Encoded protein: CAIQEGGEQYF.

The rearrangement uses TRBV20-1 and TRBJ2-3; TRBD1 or TRBD2 may be the D gene (6 bases each). This CDR3 contains 15 residues. V gave up 0 bases and J gave up 14 bases, with 24 bases separating them. Germline assignment: CDR1 DFQATT and CDR2 SNEGSKA (reference sequence). The CDR3 protein is CSARDGRDTHRYAYF. CDR3 sequence (DNA): TGCAGTGCTAGAGATGGGCGGGACACGCACAGATACGCGTATTTT.

This clonotype was seen more than once but under ten times. V gene TRBV2 combines with J gene TRBJ2-1, with D possibly TRBD1 on 5 matching bases. Deletions cut 4 bases from V and 5 bases from J, with 9 bases between. Looked up from germline, CDR1 is SNHLY and CDR2 is FYNNEI. The CDR3 totals 13 residues. The CDR3 coding sequence is TGTGCCAGCAGTGGGCAGGGAAACAATGAGCAGTTCTTC. Protein: CASSGQGNNEQFF. The entire variable domain, with the rest obtained from reference TRBV2 and TRBJ2-1, is as follows: EPEVTQTPSHQVTQMGQEVILRCVPISNHLYFYWYRQILGQKVEFLVSFYNNEISEKSEIFDDQFSVERPDGSNFTLKIRSTKLEDSAMYFCASSGQGNNEQFFGPGTRLTVL.

This rearrangement joins TRBV6-1 to TRBJ2-7, with TRBD1 identical over 8 bases. Germline V CDR1 and CDR2: MNHNS, SASEGT. The V segment lost 3 bases and the J segment 0 bases; nucleotides outside the gene matches: 7. CDR3 length: 16 residues. CDR3 residues: CASSDPRTGSSYEQYF. CDR3 DNA sequence: TGTGCCAGCAGTGACCCTCGGACAGGGAGCTCCTACGAGCAGTACTTC.

The V call is TRBV7-2, the J call TRBJ2-5; TRBD2 agrees at 12 bases. Trimming took 0 bases from V and 1 from J; bases not matched to a gene: 3. This CDR3 is 17 amino acids long. Germline V gene data show CDR1 as SGHTA and CDR2 as FQGNSA. Here the CDR3 DNA reads TGTGCCAGCAGCTTAGCGCTAGCGGGAGGGAGCCAAGAGACCCAGTACTTC. Amino acids: CASSLALAGGSQETQYF.

The table lists this clonotype with a few counts. This sequence joins TRBV11-2 and TRBJ2-4; D call uncertain. This CDR3 has 15 residues. The germline CDR1 and CDR2 sequences are SGHAT and FQNNGV. V lost 6 bases and J lost 1, with 13 bases in between. Here the CDR3 DNA reads TGTGCCAGCAGGGCTATGGTTGGGGCCAAAAACATTCAGTACTTC. This encodes CASRAMVGAKNIQYF.

This chain joins TRBV5-1 and TRBJ1-6; 9 nucleotides agree with TRBD1. The CDR3 is made up of 16 amino acids. With 4 bases clipped from V and 0 bases from J, the junction kept 2 bases outside the gene matches. Germline V gives CDR1 SGHRS, CDR2 YFSETQ. The CDR3 coding sequence is TGCGCCAGCAGCACAGGGGGCAGCTCCTATAATTCACCCCTCCACTTT. This encodes CASSTGGSSYNSPLHF.

On this clonotype itself: A read error is possible here, since a much larger clone lies one base away. This chain joins TRBV29-1 and TRBJ1-4, with TRBD1 as a possible D gene (5 bases). The CDR3 is made up of 12 amino acids. Germline values: CDR1 SQVTM, CDR2 ANQGSEA. This CDR3 is CSEGPRNEKPFF. Here the CDR3 DNA reads TGCAGCGAGGGACCCCGTAATGAAAAACCGTTTTTT.

This clonotype was picked up a small number of times. The genes are TRBV29-1 and TRBJ1-2; no clear D. Trimming cost V 3 bases and J 3 bases, with 11 bases left between them. The CDR3 spans 13 residues. The germline V gene has CDR1 SQVTM and CDR2 ANQGSEA. The chain's CDR3 is CSVEGREDYGYTF. For the CDR3, the DNA is TGCAGCGTTGAGGGTAGAGAGGACTATGGCTACACCTTC.